This T cell receptor beta chain was recovered during a study of Ad26.COV2.S vaccination and SARS-CoV-2 variants. Broader study findings: With respect to non-spike TCR breadth, vaccine and placebo recipients were similar.

The V segment lost 4 bases and the J segment 5 bases; nucleotides outside the gene matches: 10. Germline V gene lookup returns CDR1 SGHTA and CDR2 FQGNSA. The CDR3 has 17 residues. Treatment meaning: approximately 18 received Ad26.COV2.S at low or high dose, single or two shots; about five received placebo; per-sample allocation not given. Each sample was drawn 63 days after the first injection (of vaccine or placebo). This table comes from immunoSEQ multiplex PCR, and its TCRdb copy is limited to in-frame clones, with some not included. The profile shows around 350,000 clones, about 85% of them singletons. Details on this clone: Its antigen is as yet unknown.

The receptor comes from a person aged 18-60 years who received the Ad26.COV2.S COVID-19 vaccine or a placebo. The sample in question was peripheral blood, obtained in a trial of Ad26.COV2.S vaccine versus placebo. This chain connects TRBV7-2 to TRBJ2-2; 10 nucleotides agree with TRBD2. The CDR3 region is CASSYKTASGSTGELFF. For the CDR3, the DNA is TGTGCCAGCAGCTACAAGACGGCTAGCGGGAGTACCGGGGAGCTGTTTTTT.